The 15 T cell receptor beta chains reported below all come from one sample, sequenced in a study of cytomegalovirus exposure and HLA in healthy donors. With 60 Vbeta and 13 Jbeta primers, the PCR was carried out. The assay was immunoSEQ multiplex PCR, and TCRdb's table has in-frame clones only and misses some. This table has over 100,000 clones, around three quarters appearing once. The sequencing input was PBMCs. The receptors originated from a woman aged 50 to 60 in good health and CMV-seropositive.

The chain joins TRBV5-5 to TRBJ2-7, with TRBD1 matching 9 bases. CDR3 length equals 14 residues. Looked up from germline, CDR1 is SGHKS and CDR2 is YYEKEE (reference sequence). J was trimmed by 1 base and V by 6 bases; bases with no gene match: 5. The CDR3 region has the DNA TGTGCCAGCACCCCCGGGACAGGGTCCTACGAGCAGTACTTC. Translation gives CASTPGTGSYEQYF. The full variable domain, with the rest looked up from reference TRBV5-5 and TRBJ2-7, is DAGVTQSPTHLIKTRGQQVTLRCSPISGHKSVSWYQQVLGQGPQFIFQYYEKEERGRGNFPDRFSARQFPNYSSELNVNALLLGDSALYLCASTPGTGSYEQYFGPGTRLTVT.

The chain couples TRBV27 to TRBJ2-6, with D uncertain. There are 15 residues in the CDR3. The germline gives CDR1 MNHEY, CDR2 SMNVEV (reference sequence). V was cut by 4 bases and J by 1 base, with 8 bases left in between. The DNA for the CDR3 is TGTGCCAGCAGTTCGACAAGGTCTGGGGCCAACGTCCTGACTTTC. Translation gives CASSSTRSGANVLTF.

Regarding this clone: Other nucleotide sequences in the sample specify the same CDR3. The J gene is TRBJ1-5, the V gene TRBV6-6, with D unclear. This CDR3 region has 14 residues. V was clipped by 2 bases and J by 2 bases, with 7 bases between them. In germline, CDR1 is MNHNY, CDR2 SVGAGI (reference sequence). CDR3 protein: CASSYGQGNQPQHF. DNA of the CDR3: TGTGCCAGCAGTTACGGGCAGGGCAATCAGCCCCAGCATTTT.

This CDR3 is CASSNLGGWGELFF. CDR3 DNA sequence: TGTGCCAGCAGTAACCTCGGGGGGTGGGGGGAGCTGTTTTTT. V and J are TRBV6-6 and TRBJ2-2; TRBD2 aligns across 7 bases. CDR3 length equals 14 residues. J gave up 8 bases and V 5 bases, and 8 bases lay outside the gene matches. CDR1 is MNHNY, CDR2 SVGAGI, per germline (reference sequence).

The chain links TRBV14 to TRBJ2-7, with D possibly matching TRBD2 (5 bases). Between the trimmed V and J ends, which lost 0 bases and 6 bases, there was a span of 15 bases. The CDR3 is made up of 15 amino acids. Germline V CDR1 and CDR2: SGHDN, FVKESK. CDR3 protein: CASSQDPSGIFEQYF. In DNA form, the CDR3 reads TGTGCCAGCAGCCAAGATCCATCGGGGATTTTCGAGCAGTACTTC.

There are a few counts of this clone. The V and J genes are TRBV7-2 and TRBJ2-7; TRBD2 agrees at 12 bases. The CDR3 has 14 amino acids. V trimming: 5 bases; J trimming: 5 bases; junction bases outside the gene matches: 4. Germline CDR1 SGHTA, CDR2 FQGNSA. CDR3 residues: CASSGGLAGHEQYF. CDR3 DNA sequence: TGTGCCAGCAGCGGGGGACTAGCGGGCCACGAGCAGTACTTC.

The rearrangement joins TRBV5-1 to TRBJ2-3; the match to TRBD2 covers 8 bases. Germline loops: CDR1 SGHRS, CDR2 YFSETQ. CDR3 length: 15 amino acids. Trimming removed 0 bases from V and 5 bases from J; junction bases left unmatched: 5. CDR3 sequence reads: CASSLGSGGGDTQYF. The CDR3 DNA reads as TGCGCCAGCAGCTTGGGTTCCGGGGGGGGAGATACGCAGTATTTT. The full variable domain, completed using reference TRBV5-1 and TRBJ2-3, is KAGVTQTPRYLIKTRGQQVTLSCSPISGHRSVSWYQQTPGQGLQFLFEYFSETQRNKGNFPGRFSGRQFSNSRSEMNVSTLELGDSALYLCASSLGSGGGDTQYFGPGTRLTVL.

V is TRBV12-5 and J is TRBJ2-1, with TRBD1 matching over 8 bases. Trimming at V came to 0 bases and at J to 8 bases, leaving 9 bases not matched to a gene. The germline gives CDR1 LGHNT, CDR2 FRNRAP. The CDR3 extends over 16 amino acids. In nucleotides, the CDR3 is TGTGCTAGTGGTTTGGTACTGACAGGGGTTGGCCATGAGCAGTTCTTC. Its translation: CASGLVLTGVGHEQFF.

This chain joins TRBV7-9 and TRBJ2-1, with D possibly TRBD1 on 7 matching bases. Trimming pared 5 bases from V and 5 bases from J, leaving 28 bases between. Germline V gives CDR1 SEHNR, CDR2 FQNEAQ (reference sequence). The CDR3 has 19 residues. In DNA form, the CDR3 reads TGTGCCAGCAGCAGGGGGCGGGTTAGCGGCCCAAAAATCCACAATGAGCAGTTCTTC. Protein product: CASSRGRVSGPKIHNEQFF.

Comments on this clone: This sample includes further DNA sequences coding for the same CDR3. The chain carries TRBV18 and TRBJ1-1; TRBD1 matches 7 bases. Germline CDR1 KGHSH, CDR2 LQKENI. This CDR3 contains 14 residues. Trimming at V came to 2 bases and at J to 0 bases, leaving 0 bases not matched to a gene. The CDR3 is CASSPDRVNTEAFF. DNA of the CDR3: TGTGCCAGCTCACCAGACAGGGTGAACACTGAAGCTTTCTTT.

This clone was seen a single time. Here the CDR3 reads CASSPGSGQLGYGYTF. In nucleotides, the CDR3 is TGTGCCAGCAGCCCAGGTTCGGGACAGCTAGGCTATGGCTACACCTTC. V and J are TRBV7-9 and TRBJ1-2; 7 nucleotides align to TRBD1. The CDR3 sequence is 16 residues long. The V and J ends lost 5 bases and 4 bases, in that order; junction bases with no gene match: 13. CDR1 SEHNR and CDR2 FQNEAQ come from the germline V gene (reference sequence).

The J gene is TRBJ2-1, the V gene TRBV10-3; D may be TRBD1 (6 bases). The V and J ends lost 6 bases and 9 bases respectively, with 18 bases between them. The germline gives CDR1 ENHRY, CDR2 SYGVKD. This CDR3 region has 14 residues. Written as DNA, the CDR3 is TGTGCCATCAGCCCAGGGGATCTGGGGCGTGAGCAGTTCTTC. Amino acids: CAISPGDLGREQFF.

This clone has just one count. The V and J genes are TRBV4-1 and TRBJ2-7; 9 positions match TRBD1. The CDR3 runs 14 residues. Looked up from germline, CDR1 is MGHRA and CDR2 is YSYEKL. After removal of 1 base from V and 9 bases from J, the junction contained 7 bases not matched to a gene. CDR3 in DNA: TGCGCCAGCAGCCAAGTGGGACAGGGAAGACGGCAGTACTTC. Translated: CASSQVGQGRRQYF.

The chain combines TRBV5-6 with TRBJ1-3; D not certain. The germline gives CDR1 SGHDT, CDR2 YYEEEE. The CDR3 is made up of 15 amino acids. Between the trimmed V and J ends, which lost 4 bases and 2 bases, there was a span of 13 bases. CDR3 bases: TGTGCCAGCAGCCCCTCCGGAGGGCCTGGAAACACCATATATTTT. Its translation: CASSPSGGPGNTIYF.

CDR3 DNA: TGTGCCAGCAGTGCGCAGCGGCTAGGGGAGACCCAGTACTTC. Encoded protein: CASSAQRLGETQYF. The genes are TRBV2 and TRBJ2-5; D possibly corresponds to TRBD2 (5 bases). The germline V gene has CDR1 SNHLY and CDR2 FYNNEI. The CDR3 sequence is 14 residues long. The V end was cut by 4 bases, the J end by 5 bases, with 14 bases between.